This record covers a single T cell receptor (beta chain). The data were taken from a study of T cells after yellow fever vaccination. Overall study context: SMART-Seq v4 Ultra Low Input prepared the low-cell-number fractions.

Researchers made TCR cDNA using 5'RACE template switching, and this step added a universal primer site and UMIs. TCRdb ran MiXCR on the 5' RACE reads and lists one entry per CDR3 protein. The sample includes approximately 550,000 distinct CDR3 sequences, 15% to 20% seen only once; the top ten take roughly an eighth. Germline values: CDR1 SQVTM, CDR2 ANQGSEA. V lost 0 bases and J lost 6; bases outside the gene matches: 7. The CDR3 has 15 amino acids. The source was PBMCs, collected 15 days after the yellow fever booster vaccination. The source is a man younger than 40 who received the YFV17D yellow fever vaccine. The chain uses TRBV29-1 and TRBJ1-2; TRBD1 agrees at 10 bases. The CDR3 DNA is TGCAGCGTTGAAGATGTACTGGGACAGGGGAATGGCTACACCTTC. Translated, it gives CSVEDVLGQGNGYTF.